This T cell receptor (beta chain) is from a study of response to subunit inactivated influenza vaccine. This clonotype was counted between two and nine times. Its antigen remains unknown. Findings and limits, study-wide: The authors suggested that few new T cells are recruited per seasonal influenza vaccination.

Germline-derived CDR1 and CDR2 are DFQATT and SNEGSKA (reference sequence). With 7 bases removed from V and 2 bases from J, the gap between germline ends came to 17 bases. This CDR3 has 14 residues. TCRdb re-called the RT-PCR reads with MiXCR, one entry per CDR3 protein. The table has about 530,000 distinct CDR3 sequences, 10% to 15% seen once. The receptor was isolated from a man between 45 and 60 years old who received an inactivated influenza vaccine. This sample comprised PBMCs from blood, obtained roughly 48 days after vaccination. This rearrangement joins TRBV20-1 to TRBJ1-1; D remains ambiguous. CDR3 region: CSGRPNNLNTEAFF. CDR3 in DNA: TGCAGTGGCAGACCCAACAACCTTAACACTGAAGCTTTCTTT.